Below are 13 T cell receptor beta chains sequenced from a single sample in a study of blood T cells in healthy people across ages. Sample-barcoded 5' priming and a J-beta primer mix drove a second PCR of 7 to 11 cycles. Via MiXCR, TCRdb re-called the 5' RACE reads, giving one row per CDR3 protein. The table lists under 800,000 distinct CDR3 sequences, roughly 43% of them singletons, with 20% to 25% in the top ten. The sequenced sample was blood. These receptors originate from a woman in her sixties in good health.

The CDR3 loop reads CASSRDTYSEQYF. CDR3 sequence (DNA): TGTGCCAGTTCCCGGGACACTTATTCCGAGCAGTACTTC. The genes are TRBV7-3 and TRBJ2-7; tentative D call: TRBD1 (6 bases). There are 13 residues in the CDR3. V lost 9 bases to trimming and J lost 6 bases, with 18 bases between them. Germline V gene sequence: CDR1 SGHTA, CDR2 FQGTGA.

This clonotype was detected ten times or more. The chain recombines TRBV4-2 with TRBJ2-1; D is perhaps TRBD1 (6 bases). This CDR3 spans 17 amino acids. Trimming stripped 0 bases from V and 1 base from J, with 13 bases between. Germline CDR1 and CDR2: LGHNA and YNFKEQ. CDR3 sequence reads: CASSQETGAPSYNEQFF. DNA for the CDR3: TGTGCCAGCAGCCAAGAGACAGGAGCCCCGTCCTACAATGAGCAGTTCTTC.

This clonotype appeared a few times. V usage is TRBV27 and J usage is TRBJ2-4; weak D call: TRBD2 (5 bases). Germline CDR1 is MNHEY and CDR2 is SMNVEV (reference sequence). The CDR3 sequence is 15 residues long. V lost 5 bases and J 4 bases, leaving 15 bases between the germline ends. CDR3 nucleotide sequence: TGTGCCAGCAGTGAACTAGGGATGGGGAAAAACATTCAGTACTTC. As protein: CASSELGMGKNIQYF.

This clonotype was seen at least ten times. The rearrangement uses TRBV29-1 and TRBJ2-7; 12 bases line up with TRBD2. CDR1 and CDR2 from the germline V gene are SQVTM and ANQGSEA. The CDR3 runs 16 residues. Unmatched junction bases numbered 7, after V lost 1 base and J lost 3 bases. In DNA form, the CDR3 reads TGCAGCGTTGAAGGGTTTCGACTAGCGGGAGACTACGAGCAGTACTTC. Its translation: CSVEGFRLAGDYEQYF.

This rearrangement joins TRBV29-1 to TRBJ2-5; TRBD1 matches at 8 bases. The CDR3 consists of 12 residues. Germline V gene lookup returns CDR1 SQVTM and CDR2 ANQGSEA. V lost 7 bases to trimming and J lost 11 bases; unmatched junction nucleotides: 12. The DNA of the CDR3 is TGCAGCGCAAAAAGACAGGGGAATGAGCAGTACTTC. This encodes CSAKRQGNEQYF.

The rearrangement links TRBV27 to TRBJ1-5, with D possibly matching TRBD1 (5 bases). The V gene lost 5 bases and the J gene lost 9 bases, with 11 bases spanning the gap. Looked up from germline, CDR1 is MNHEY and CDR2 is SMNVEV (reference sequence). The CDR3 totals 12 residues. CDR3: CASSQWDGPQHF. The DNA of the CDR3 is TGTGCCAGCAGTCAGTGGGACGGGCCCCAGCATTTT.

The chain is built from TRBV6-1 and TRBJ2-1; D is unresolved. Gene TRBJ2-7 matches the end of the DNA better, so the J call may be wrong. Germline V CDR1 and CDR2: MNHNS, SASEGT. The CDR3 runs to 12 residues. The CDR3: CASSELYNEQYF. For the CDR3, the DNA is TGTGCCAGCAGTGAACTGTACAATGAGCAGTACTTC.

This clonotype was recorded a few times. This chain joins TRBV9 and TRBJ2-7, with 10 nucleotides matching TRBD1. The V gene end was trimmed by 4 bases and the J gene end by 4 bases; junction bases not matched to a gene: 8. The CDR3 spans 15 residues. Germline CDR1 is SGDLS and CDR2 is YYNGEE. The CDR3 DNA is TGTGCCAGCAGCATTGGGACAGGGGTTAGGTACGAGCAGTACTTC. Protein: CASSIGTGVRYEQYF. Looking up the rest from reference TRBV9 and TRBJ2-7 gives the full variable domain: DSGVTQTPKHLITATGQRVTLRCSPRSGDLSVYWYQQSLDQGLQFLIQYYNGEERAKGNILERFSAQQFPDLHSELNLSSLELGDSALYFCASSIGTGVRYEQYFGPGTRLTVT.

This clonotype was counted between two and nine times. V gene TRBV7-6 combines with J gene TRBJ2-3, with a tentative D call TRBD2 (5 bases). CDR3 length: 15 amino acids. Per the germline V gene, CDR1 is SGHVS and CDR2 is FNYEAQ. The V and J ends lost 4 bases and 4 bases respectively, with 15 bases between them. The CDR3 loop reads CASSWGDTGSDTQYF. Written as DNA, the CDR3 is TGTGCCAGCAGCTGGGGAGACACCGGGTCAGATACGCAGTATTTT.

J is TRBJ2-7 and V is TRBV28; 7 nucleotides match TRBD2. J was trimmed by 2 bases and V by 10 bases; bases with no gene match: 14. This CDR3 spans 15 amino acids. Germline CDR1 and CDR2: MDHEN and SYDVKM. This CDR3 reads CATSSSSGTTYEQYF. As DNA, the CDR3 is TGTGCCACCTCCTCCTCTAGCGGAACTACCTACGAGCAGTACTTC.

The chain joins TRBV28 to TRBJ2-1; possibly TRBD1 for D (5 bases). Germline V CDR1 and CDR2: MDHEN, SYDVKM. This CDR3 has 13 amino acids. Trimming left V 4 bases short and J 5 bases short, with 9 bases between. CDR3 in DNA: TGTGCCAGCAGTTATCCAGGGAACAATGAGCAGTTCTTC. Protein: CASSYPGNNEQFF.

The chain employs TRBV20-1 and TRBJ1-2; D uncertain. Germline-derived CDR1 and CDR2 are DFQATT and SNEGSKA (reference sequence). V shed 5 bases and J shed 4 bases, with 20 bases lying between them. This CDR3 contains 15 residues. The CDR3 DNA sequence: TGCAGTGCTTCCATTCCGGGATCGAACCGCTATGGCTACACCTTC. Translated, it gives CSASIPGSNRYGYTF.

V usage is TRBV6-1 and J usage is TRBJ2-5, with D perhaps TRBD1 (5 bases). The V gene lost 11 bases and the J gene lost 11 bases, with 27 bases spanning the gap. The germline V gene has CDR1 MNHNS and CDR2 SASEGT. The length of the CDR3 is 14 residues. The CDR3 sequence is CAGQGHGSYNEQYF. In nucleotides, the CDR3 is TGTGCCGGTCAGGGTCACGGGTCCTACAATGAGCAGTACTTC.